Listed here are 14 T cell receptor beta chains from one sample, sequenced in a study of beta chain features in type 1 diabetes. Study findings and constraints: Significant though moderate, a shortening of TCRB CDR3s appeared in all four CD4+ subsets of Type 1 diabetes patients.

cDNA synthesis used the whole RNA isolate, giving expressed TCRB sequences. TCRdb keeps only in-frame clones here, not all; method: immunoSEQ multiplex PCR. The sample lists under 150,000 clones; 9% were seen once. No antigen has been assigned to these receptors. Sequenced sample: central memory CD4+ T cells from blood. These receptor sequences come from a man aged 30-40 years with type 1 diabetes.

This clone was seen more than once but under ten times. This chain uses TRBV9 with TRBJ2-3, with 9 nucleotides matching TRBD2. CDR3 length: 16 amino acids. V dropped 2 bases and J dropped 4; count of bases not matched to a gene: 8. Germline V gene lookup returns CDR1 SGDLS and CDR2 YYNGEE. CDR3 sequence reads: CASSVQAGGVPDTQYF. The CDR3 DNA sequence: TGTGCCAGCAGCGTCCAAGCGGGGGGCGTCCCAGATACGCAGTATTTT.

The sample holds a few counts of this clone. The chain has TRBV4-2 and TRBJ1-6, with unresolved D. The V gene lost 4 bases and the J gene lost 5 bases, with 12 bases spanning the gap. The CDR3 sequence is 15 residues long. Germline lookup yields CDR1 LGHNA and CDR2 YNFKEQ. The CDR3 here is CASSPRGVDNSPLHF. In nucleotides, the CDR3 is TGTGCCAGCAGCCCCCGGGGAGTCGATAATTCACCCCTCCACTTT.

This clone has more than one count but fewer than ten. The J gene is TRBJ2-7, the V gene TRBV7-2; D not resolved. The CDR3 runs to 13 residues. Germline CDR1 is SGHTA and CDR2 is FQGNSA. V was pared by 1 base and J by 5 bases, with 9 bases between. CDR3 protein: CASSLGVRDEQYF. CDR3 nucleotides: TGTGCCAGCAGCTTAGGCGTACGGGACGAGCAGTACTTC.

This chain links TRBV18 with TRBJ2-1, with D possibly being TRBD2 (7 bases). The CDR3 runs 16 residues. Trimming removed 2 bases from V and 2 bases from J, with 13 bases in between. Germline CDR1 is KGHSH and CDR2 is LQKENI. The CDR3 sequence: CASSPRGGVAYNEQFF. The CDR3, as DNA: TGTGCCAGCTCACCAAGGGGGGGGGTCGCCTACAATGAGCAGTTCTTC. Looking up the rest from reference TRBV18 and TRBJ2-1 gives the full variable domain: NAGVMQNPRHLVRRRGQEARLRCSPMKGHSHVYWYRQLPEEGLKFMVYLQKENIIDESGMPKERFSAEFPKEGPSILRIQQVVRGDSAAYFCASSPRGGVAYNEQFFGPGTRLTVL.

The chain joins TRBV28 to TRBJ2-1, with a weak D call TRBD1 (6 bases). This CDR3 is 15 amino acids long. Looked up from germline, CDR1 is MDHEN and CDR2 is SYDVKM. V was cut by 2 bases and J by 12 bases, with 20 bases left in between. The CDR3 protein is CASSLGGNRVERQFF. CDR3 sequence (DNA): TGTGCCAGCAGTTTAGGGGGTAACAGGGTGGAAAGGCAGTTCTTC.

The chain links TRBV2 to TRBJ2-3; possible D gene TRBD1, 8 bases. The CDR3 contains 14 residues. Germline-derived CDR1 and CDR2 are SNHLY and FYNNEI. V dropped 7 bases and J dropped 5 bases, with 16 bases sitting between them. CDR3 DNA: TGTGCCAGCAAGCTGTACAGGGGGGGAGATACGCAGTATTTT. Amino acid sequence: CASKLYRGGDTQYF.

This chain uses TRBV29-1 with TRBJ1-4, with D uncertain. CDR1 is SQVTM and CDR2 is ANQGSEA in the germline V gene. The V gene lost 7 bases and the J gene lost 8 bases, with 14 bases spanning the gap. The CDR3 extends over 12 amino acids. CDR3 sequence: CSASRTGEKLFF. CDR3 DNA: TGCAGCGCTTCGCGGACGGGAGAAAAACTGTTTTTT.

The chain carries TRBV6-5 and TRBJ2-3, with 7 bases fitting TRBD2. CDR3 size: 15 residues. CDR1 MNHEY and CDR2 SVGAGI come from the germline V gene. J lost 3 bases, V lost 2 bases, and 5 bases had no gene match. This CDR3 is CASSYGSGATDTQYF. CDR3 DNA: TGTGCCAGCAGTTACGGAAGCGGGGCTACAGATACGCAGTATTTT.

This clone turned up a few times. The chain is built from TRBV6-1 and TRBJ2-7; 9 bases match TRBD1. Germline V lookup: CDR1 MNHNS, CDR2 SASEGT. The V gene end was trimmed by 3 bases and the J gene end by 5 bases; junction bases not matched to a gene: 11. This CDR3 region has 16 residues. CDR3: CASSETTGGVYHEQYF. DNA of the CDR3: TGTGCCAGCAGTGAGACTACAGGGGGCGTTTACCACGAGCAGTACTTC.

This clone was recorded a few times. The chain recombines TRBV18 with TRBJ1-2; D not resolved. From germline, CDR1 is KGHSH and CDR2 LQKENI. The CDR3 contains 11 residues. V was cut by 2 bases and J by 6 bases, with 4 bases left in between. The DNA of the CDR3 is TGTGCCAGCTCACCAGGGCATGGCTACACCTTC. Amino acid sequence: CASSPGHGYTF.

This clone was observed a few times. V is TRBV5-1 and J is TRBJ2-1; 7 nucleotides line up with TRBD1. The junction had 3 bases not matched to a gene; V was cut back by 1 base and J by 5 bases. This CDR3 spans 14 amino acids. Germline CDR1 SGHRS, CDR2 YFSETQ. In DNA form, the CDR3 reads TGCGCCAGCAGCTTGCTTCAGGGGGACAATGAGCAGTTCTTC. Residues: CASSLLQGDNEQFF. The full variable domain, its missing parts supplied by reference TRBV5-1 and TRBJ2-1, is KAGVTQTPRYLIKTRGQQVTLSCSPISGHRSVSWYQQTPGQGLQFLFEYFSETQRNKGNFPGRFSGRQFSNSRSEMNVSTLELGDSALYLCASSLLQGDNEQFFGPGTRLTVL.

This clone was detected only a few times. The chain is built from TRBV4-2 and TRBJ1-2; maybe TRBD1 (5 bases). The germline V gene encodes CDR1 LGHNA and CDR2 YNFKEQ. Trimming removed 1 base at V and 3 bases at J, with 12 bases between. There are 15 residues in the CDR3. CDR3 DNA: TGTGCCAGCAGCCAAGGAAAGACAGCACACTATGGCTACACCTTC. Translation gives CASSQGKTAHYGYTF.

The V call is TRBV14, the J call TRBJ2-7; 10 bases are shared with TRBD1. The CDR3 loop spans 15 amino acids. CDR1 and CDR2 (germline): SGHDN, FVKESK. The V segment lost 4 bases and the J segment 2 bases; nucleotides outside the gene matches: 5. For the CDR3, the DNA is TGTGCCAGCAGCCCCTTGGGACAGGGGACCTACGAGCAGTACTTC. It codes for CASSPLGQGTYEQYF.

CDR3 sequence: CATSRTVGRAVEQFF. The CDR3 DNA follows: TGTGCCACCAGCAGAACCGTGGGGAGGGCGGTTGAGCAGTTCTTC. The rearrangement links TRBV15 to TRBJ2-1; 7 bases fit TRBD2. Germline-derived CDR1 and CDR2 are LNHNV and YYDKDF (reference sequence). V was clipped by 2 bases and J by 9 bases; unmatched bases: 10. This CDR3 region has 15 residues.